These T cell receptor beta chains were read from a single sample in a study of CD8+ T cells in alopecia areata. Libraries were prepared by immunoSEQ multiplex PCR; TCRdb keeps only in-frame clonotypes and omits some of them. Here the sample spans 150,000 to 200,000 clones, 60% being singletons. The sample consisted of CD4+ T cells sorted from blood, taken at week 24, from a patient treated with tofacitinib. These receptors were obtained from a human donor with alopecia areata. The CDR3 runs from the conserved cysteine through the conserved F or W. Fields, in order: V gene, J gene, CDR3 length, D gene, clone size, CDR3 DNA, CDR3 protein. A D gene is named only where the DNA matches it firmly. A row's size may be missing; if present it is once, few, many or a size class.

v_gene: TRBV10-3; j_gene: TRBJ2-6; len: 16; d_gene: -; abundance: -; CDR3nt: TGTGCCATCAGTGAGTCGAAGGTTTCTGGGGCCAACGTCCTGACTTTC; CDR3aa: CAISESKVSGANVLTF
v_gene: TRBV30; j_gene: TRBJ1-1; len: 12; d_gene: TRBD1; abundance: few; CDR3nt: TGTGCCTGGAGTCGGGGGACAGTTGAAGCTTTCTTT; CDR3aa: CAWSRGTVEAFF
v_gene: TRBV11-2; j_gene: TRBJ2-7; len: 12; d_gene: -; abundance: -; CDR3nt: TGTGCCAGCAGCTTAGGGCTCTACGAGCAGTACTTC; CDR3aa: CASSLGLYEQYF
v_gene: TRBV12-5; j_gene: TRBJ1-1; len: 14; d_gene: TRBD1; abundance: few; CDR3nt: TGTGCTAGTGGTTTAAGTCAGGGGGGCACTGAAGCTTTCTTT; CDR3aa: CASGLSQGGTEAFF
v_gene: TRBV19; j_gene: TRBJ1-1; len: 15; d_gene: -; abundance: -; CDR3nt: TGTGCCAGTAGTATAGTAGGAGGGGTGAACACTGAAGCTTTCTTT; CDR3aa: CASSIVGGVNTEAFF
v_gene: TRBV30; j_gene: TRBJ1-5; len: 12; d_gene: -; abundance: -; CDR3nt: TGTGCCTGCAGCTATAGCAATCAGCCCCAGCATTTT; CDR3aa: CACSYSNQPQHF
v_gene: TRBV30; j_gene: TRBJ1-1; len: 14; d_gene: TRBD1; abundance: -; CDR3nt: TGTGCCTGGAGTGCGGACAGGGGGTACACTGAAGCTTTCTTT; CDR3aa: CAWSADRGYTEAFF
v_gene: TRBV30; j_gene: TRBJ1-6; len: 15; d_gene: TRBD1; abundance: -; CDR3nt: TGTGCCTGCTCCTCTTTGGGGACAGGGAGTTCACCCCTCCACTTT; CDR3aa: CACSSLGTGSSPLHF
v_gene: TRBV4-3; j_gene: TRBJ2-1; len: 15; d_gene: TRBD1; abundance: -; CDR3nt: TGCGCCAGCAGCCAAGGCAGGGGGCAAGGCAATGAGCAGTTCTTC; CDR3aa: CASSQGRGQGNEQFF
v_gene: TRBV29-1; j_gene: TRBJ1-1; len: 15; d_gene: -; abundance: -; CDR3nt: TGCAGCGTTGTTAAGGCCGCAGTCATGAACACTGAAGCTTTCTTT; CDR3aa: CSVVKAAVMNTEAFF
v_gene: TRBV29-1; j_gene: TRBJ2-1; len: 15; d_gene: -; abundance: -; CDR3nt: TGCAGCGTTGAGAGGGGGATGAGCTCCTACAATGAGCAGTTCTTC; CDR3aa: CSVERGMSSYNEQFF
v_gene: TRBV2; j_gene: TRBJ2-1; len: 14; d_gene: -; abundance: few; CDR3nt: TGTGCCAGCCGACTGTCTATCGGGAAGGGTGAGCAGTTCTTC; CDR3aa: CASRLSIGKGEQFF
v_gene: TRBV6-6; j_gene: TRBJ2-1; len: 15; d_gene: -; abundance: few; CDR3nt: TGTGCCAGCAGTTACGGCGGGGTCGGTCCCAATGAGCAGTTCTTC; CDR3aa: CASSYGGVGPNEQFF
v_gene: TRBV29-1; j_gene: TRBJ1-1; len: 12; d_gene: -; abundance: -; CDR3nt: TGCAGCGCCGGGGGGTGGTTCACTGAAGCTTTCTTT; CDR3aa: CSAGGWFTEAFF
v_gene: TRBV19; j_gene: TRBJ1-6; len: 16; d_gene: -; abundance: -; CDR3nt: TGTGCCAGTAGTAAATGGGGCAGCTCCTATAATTCACCCCTCCACTTT; CDR3aa: CASSKWGSSYNSPLHF
v_gene: TRBV10-2; j_gene: TRBJ2-5; len: 14; d_gene: -; abundance: -; CDR3nt: TGCGCCAGCAGTGTGGGGGGGGGCTGGGAGACCCAGTACTTC; CDR3aa: CASSVGGGWETQYF
v_gene: TRBV7-2; j_gene: TRBJ1-4; len: 13; d_gene: -; abundance: -; CDR3nt: TGTGCCAGCAGCTTGGGTGCAAGTACGAAACTGTTTTTT; CDR3aa: CASSLGASTKLFF
v_gene: TRBV29-1; j_gene: TRBJ1-5; len: 14; d_gene: TRBD1; abundance: many; CDR3nt: TGCAGCGTTGGACAGGGGGCTGGTTCGCAGCCCCAGCATTTT; CDR3aa: CSVGQGAGSQPQHF
v_gene: TRBV4-3; j_gene: TRBJ1-2; len: 14; d_gene: -; abundance: -; CDR3nt: TGCGCCAGCAGCCAAGATAGAGCAGTTTCAAGCTACACCTTC; CDR3aa: CASSQDRAVSSYTF
v_gene: TRBV30; j_gene: TRBJ1-2; len: 15; d_gene: -; abundance: -; CDR3nt: TGTGCCTGGAGTGTTGGCCAGGGCCCCACCTATGGCTACACCTTC; CDR3aa: CAWSVGQGPTYGYTF
v_gene: TRBV7-6; j_gene: TRBJ1-4; len: 16; d_gene: -; abundance: many; CDR3nt: TGTGCCAGCAGCCTAGAGAAAGGGGCAACTAATGAAAAACTGTTTTTT; CDR3aa: CASSLEKGATNEKLFF
v_gene: TRBV29-1; j_gene: TRBJ2-7; len: 14; d_gene: TRBD1; abundance: -; CDR3nt: TGCAGCGCCCGACAGGGAAGGAGCTCCTACGAGCAGTACTTC; CDR3aa: CSARQGRSSYEQYF
v_gene: TRBV30; j_gene: TRBJ2-3; len: 16; d_gene: TRBD2; abundance: -; CDR3nt: TGTGCCTGGAGTGGTACGGCGGGGGGTCTGACAGATACGCAGTATTTT; CDR3aa: CAWSGTAGGLTDTQYF
v_gene: TRBV7-2; j_gene: TRBJ2-5; len: 15; d_gene: -; abundance: few; CDR3nt: TGTGCCAGCAGCTTCCTCGCTACAGCAAAAGAGACCCAGTACTTC; CDR3aa: CASSFLATAKETQYF
v_gene: TRBV29-1; j_gene: TRBJ1-6; len: 13; d_gene: TRBD1; abundance: few; CDR3nt: TGCAGCGTGAGCCCGGGACAGAATTCACCCCTCCACTTT; CDR3aa: CSVSPGQNSPLHF
v_gene: TRBV5-4; j_gene: TRBJ2-7; len: 15; d_gene: -; abundance: -; CDR3nt: TGTGCCAGCAGCTTGTATCGGGGGGCCGGCTACGAGCAGTACTTC; CDR3aa: CASSLYRGAGYEQYF
v_gene: TRBV30; j_gene: TRBJ2-3; len: 13; d_gene: -; abundance: -; CDR3nt: TGTGCCTGGAGTGTTCTAGGGGCAGATACGCAGTATTTT; CDR3aa: CAWSVLGADTQYF
v_gene: TRBV27; j_gene: TRBJ1-6; len: 16; d_gene: -; abundance: -; CDR3nt: TGTGCCAGCAGTTTATCGGGAACTCTTGTAACTTCACCCCTCCACTTT; CDR3aa: CASSLSGTLVTSPLHF
v_gene: TRBV5-7; j_gene: TRBJ2-3; len: 12; d_gene: -; abundance: -; CDR3nt: TGTGCCAGCAGCCCACCCACAGATACGCAGTATTTT; CDR3aa: CASSPPTDTQYF
v_gene: TRBV19; j_gene: TRBJ2-1; len: 19; d_gene: TRBD2; abundance: few; CDR3nt: TGTGCCAGTACCCTGACTAGCGGGGGCCACTCCCTGCCATACAATGAGCAGTTCTTC; CDR3aa: CASTLTSGGHSLPYNEQFF
v_gene: TRBV29-1; j_gene: TRBJ1-4; len: 15; d_gene: TRBD1; abundance: -; CDR3nt: TGCAGCGTTGAAGAAGGGACAGGGGCAAAAGAAAAACTGTTTTTT; CDR3aa: CSVEEGTGAKEKLFF
v_gene: TRBV29-1; j_gene: TRBJ2-3; len: 15; d_gene: TRBD1; abundance: -; CDR3nt: TGCAGCGTTGACAGCGGACAGGGGGCATGGGATACGCAGTATTTT; CDR3aa: CSVDSGQGAWDTQYF
v_gene: TRBV7-2; j_gene: TRBJ1-5; len: 13; d_gene: -; abundance: -; CDR3nt: TGTGCCAGCAGCTTGTTTATGGATCAGCCCCAGCATTTT; CDR3aa: CASSLFMDQPQHF
v_gene: TRBV4-3; j_gene: TRBJ1-5; len: 15; d_gene: -; abundance: -; CDR3nt: TGCGCCAGCAGCCAAGATGTGGCGGGGCATCAGCCCCAGCATTTT; CDR3aa: CASSQDVAGHQPQHF
v_gene: TRBV29-1; j_gene: TRBJ2-3; len: 14; d_gene: -; abundance: few; CDR3nt: TGCAGCGTTGAGGGCAGGGGATATACGGATACGCAGTATTTT; CDR3aa: CSVEGRGYTDTQYF
v_gene: TRBV20-1; j_gene: TRBJ1-6; len: 11; d_gene: TRBD1; abundance: -; CDR3nt: TGCAGTGCCCCGGACAGGGAGACCCTCCACTTT; CDR3aa: CSAPDRETLHF
v_gene: TRBV6-5; j_gene: TRBJ1-6; len: 14; d_gene: -; abundance: few; CDR3nt: TGTGCCAGCAGAAAAGGGGTCCCTAATTCACCCCTCCACTTT; CDR3aa: CASRKGVPNSPLHF
v_gene: TRBV6-6; j_gene: TRBJ2-2; len: 13; d_gene: TRBD1; abundance: -; CDR3nt: TGTGCCAGCCGACAGGGCTGGACCGGGGAGCTGTTTTTT; CDR3aa: CASRQGWTGELFF
v_gene: TRBV29-1; j_gene: TRBJ1-1; len: 12; d_gene: -; abundance: -; CDR3nt: TGCAGCGTTGATCCTGGGGAGGGTATGGCTTTCTTT; CDR3aa: CSVDPGEGMAFF
v_gene: TRBV20-1; j_gene: TRBJ1-1; len: 11; d_gene: -; abundance: -; CDR3nt: TGCAGTGCTGAAGGCCAGGGTGCAGCTTTCTTT; CDR3aa: CSAEGQGAAFF
v_gene: TRBV4-3; j_gene: TRBJ2-5; len: 12; d_gene: -; abundance: -; CDR3nt: TGCGCCAGCAGCCAAGCCGGGGAGACCCAGTACTTC; CDR3aa: CASSQAGETQYF
v_gene: TRBV4-3; j_gene: TRBJ2-7; len: 16; d_gene: -; abundance: -; CDR3nt: TGCGCCAGCAGCCAAGATTACGGGGTCTCCTCCTACGAGCAGTACTTC; CDR3aa: CASSQDYGVSSYEQYF
v_gene: TRBV5-1; j_gene: TRBJ2-1; len: 13; d_gene: -; abundance: -; CDR3nt: TGCGCCAGCAACAACCTAGACGGCAATGAGCAGTTCTTC; CDR3aa: CASNNLDGNEQFF
v_gene: TRBV2; j_gene: TRBJ1-2; len: 15; d_gene: TRBD1; abundance: -; CDR3nt: TGTGCCAGCAGAGAAACGACAGGGGGCGTATGGGGCTACACCTTC; CDR3aa: CASRETTGGVWGYTF
v_gene: TRBV29-1; j_gene: TRBJ1-1; len: 12; d_gene: -; abundance: few; CDR3nt: TGCAGCGTTGACAGAACCAACACTGAAGCTTTCTTT; CDR3aa: CSVDRTNTEAFF
v_gene: TRBV29-1; j_gene: TRBJ1-2; len: 11; d_gene: -; abundance: -; CDR3nt: TGCAGCGTTCGAAAGAACTATGGCTACACCTTC; CDR3aa: CSVRKNYGYTF
v_gene: TRBV15; j_gene: TRBJ1-2; len: 14; d_gene: -; abundance: -; CDR3nt: TGTGCCACCAGCAGAGCCGCCTACAGCTATGGCTACACCTTC; CDR3aa: CATSRAAYSYGYTF
v_gene: TRBV29-1; j_gene: TRBJ1-2; len: 15; d_gene: TRBD1; abundance: -; CDR3nt: TGCAGCGTTGAAGAGCCCGATACAGGGGGTTATGGCTACACCTTC; CDR3aa: CSVEEPDTGGYGYTF
v_gene: TRBV27; j_gene: TRBJ1-5; len: 14; d_gene: -; abundance: few; CDR3nt: TGTGCCAGCAGTCCCTTTGGATTCAATCAGCCCCAGCATTTT; CDR3aa: CASSPFGFNQPQHF
v_gene: TRBV30; j_gene: TRBJ2-1; len: 12; d_gene: -; abundance: few; CDR3nt: TGTGCCTGGAGTACTAGCAGCCATGAGCAGTTCTTC; CDR3aa: CAWSTSSHEQFF
v_gene: TRBV5-6; j_gene: TRBJ1-5; len: 18; d_gene: -; abundance: -; CDR3nt: TGTGCCAGCAGCTCCACTCGATTAAGTCGGTGGGGCAATCAGCCCCAGCATTTT; CDR3aa: CASSSTRLSRWGNQPQHF
v_gene: TRBV6-6; j_gene: TRBJ2-6; len: 16; d_gene: -; abundance: -; CDR3nt: TGTGCCAGCACCCCCCAGGGCGCGTCTGGGGCCAACGTCCTGACTTTC; CDR3aa: CASTPQGASGANVLTF
v_gene: TRBV19; j_gene: TRBJ1-5; len: 15; d_gene: TRBD1; abundance: once; CDR3nt: TGTGCCAGTAGGAGACAGGGGGCTAGCAATCAGCCCCAGCATTTT; CDR3aa: CASRRQGASNQPQHF